The clone carrying this T cell receptor (beta chain) appeared once. The sample originates from a study of blood T cell repertoires in COVID-19. The wider study: In each case, the material was cDNA or gDNA derived from T cells, B-cell-depleted T cells, or PBMCs.

CDR1 is MNHEY and CDR2 is SMNVEV in the germline V gene (reference sequence). The ends lost 5 bases at V and 2 bases at J; junction bases unmatched: 5. This CDR3 has 15 residues. Methods used by the authors: Amplifying reference gene primers gave estimates of nucleated cell counts. Libraries were prepared by immunoSEQ multiplex PCR; TCRdb keeps only in-frame clonotypes and omits some of them. V, J and clone size are those of that table, while D and trimming were read from the DNA. This sample has around 110,000 clones, with around four fifths found just once. This clonotype was obtained from a man younger than 40 with acute or convalescent COVID-19. Sequenced material: peripheral blood. The chain links TRBV27 to TRBJ2-2; TRBD1 matches 7 bases. For the CDR3, the DNA is TGTGCCAGCAGTATAGGGGGCTCTAACACCGGGGAGCTGTTTTTT. This codes for CASSIGGSNTGELFF.